The 28 T cell receptor beta chains below all came from one sample that was sequenced in a study of T cell responses to AZD1222 COVID-19 vaccine. Clones were read by immunoSEQ multiplex PCR, and TCRdb kept only the in-frame ones, dropping some. Altogether 90,000 to 130,000 clones are present, less than 90% being singletons, with the ten largest covering about 1.6%. The input for sequencing was peripheral blood, taken on day 0 of AZD1222 vaccination. Receptor source: an adult in good health.

The rearrangement links TRBV15 to TRBJ1-3, with TRBD1 matching over 7 bases. After removal of 6 bases from V and 6 bases from J, the junction contained 11 bases not matched to a gene. Germline V gene data show CDR1 as LNHNV and CDR2 as YYDKDF (reference sequence). The CDR3 totals 15 residues. CDR3 residues: CATRDDRVGENTIYF. CDR3 in DNA: TGTGCCACCAGAGACGACAGGGTAGGGGAAAACACCATATATTTT.

The chain has TRBV9 and TRBJ1-3; D not certain. Germline V lookup: CDR1 SGDLS, CDR2 YYNGEE. V lost 0 bases and J lost 0, with 10 bases in between. This CDR3 is 16 amino acids long. CDR3 coding DNA: TGTGCCAGCAGCGTAGGAGGACCCCTCTCTGGAAACACCATATATTTT. Translating gives CASSVGGPLSGNTIYF.

In this sample, this clone turned up a few times. V usage is TRBV2 and J usage is TRBJ1-2; the D gene is possibly TRBD1 (5 bases). The V end lost 7 bases, the J end lost 4 bases, and 13 bases lay between the germline ends. Germline V gene sequence: CDR1 SNHLY, CDR2 FYNNEI. CDR3 length: 13 amino acids. The CDR3: CASTGRGGYGYTF. Here the CDR3 DNA reads TGTGCCAGCACGGGTCGGGGGGGCTATGGCTACACCTTC.

This chain uses TRBV27 with TRBJ1-2; possibly TRBD1 for D (6 bases). V shed 3 bases and J shed 0 bases, with 17 bases lying between them. The CDR3 covers 17 residues. CDR1 and CDR2 (germline): MNHEY, SMNVEV (reference sequence). CDR3 residues: CASSFFAGATANYGYTF. The CDR3 bases are TGTGCCAGCAGTTTCTTTGCAGGGGCAACTGCTAACTATGGCTACACCTTC.

This clone came up a few times. The chain links TRBV18 to TRBJ1-1; D gene uncertain. The V end was cut by 3 bases, the J end by 7 bases, with 12 bases between. CDR1 and CDR2 from the germline V gene are KGHSH and LQKENI. There are 13 residues in the CDR3. DNA of the CDR3: TGTGCCAGCTCACCCACCAAGGCTTTTGAAGCTTTCTTT. Encoded protein: CASSPTKAFEAFF.

V gene TRBV3-1 (or the pseudogene TRBV3-2) combines with J gene TRBJ1-1, with D maybe TRBD1 (6 bases). V lost 3 bases to trimming and J lost 4 bases, with 15 bases between them. Germline values: CDR1 LGHDT, CDR2 YNNKEL (reference sequence). The CDR3 is 15 amino acids. The CDR3 DNA follows: TGTGCCAGCAGCCAGGGTGCGGTCAGGGGCACTGAAGCTTTCTTT. Residues: CASSQGAVRGTEAFF.

The gene calls are TRBV9 and TRBJ1-2; the D is unclear. With 4 bases removed from V and 6 bases from J, the gap between germline ends came to 10 bases. The CDR3 is 12 residues long. CDR1 and CDR2 from the germline V gene are SGDLS and YYNGEE. Here the CDR3 reads CASSPVGDGYTF. The CDR3 nucleotides read TGTGCCAGCAGCCCAGTCGGGGATGGCTACACCTTC.

This chain connects TRBV4-1 to TRBJ2-5, with 8 bases aligning to TRBD2. Germline lookup yields CDR1 MGHRA and CDR2 YSYEKL. The J segment lost 3 bases and the V segment lost 2 bases, leaving 8 bases of the junction unmatched. The CDR3 length is 16 residues. DNA for the CDR3: TGCGCCAGCAGCCAATACTCCGGGACTAGGGAAGAGACCCAGTACTTC. This codes for CASSQYSGTREETQYF.

The V call is TRBV9, the J call TRBJ2-1, with D hard to call. V shed 0 bases and J shed 0 bases, with 10 bases lying between them. CDR3 length: 16 residues. The germline gives CDR1 SGDLS, CDR2 YYNGEE. In DNA form, the CDR3 reads TGTGCCAGCAGCGTAGTCTCCAGCGCCTCCTACAATGAGCAGTTCTTC. Its protein is CASSVVSSASYNEQFF.

The chain has TRBV18 and TRBJ2-7; TRBD2 might be the D (6 bases). V lost 4 bases and J 1 base, leaving 17 bases between the germline ends. The CDR3 is 16 amino acids. Germline CDR1 is KGHSH and CDR2 is LQKENI. The CDR3 bases are TGTGCCAGCTCACAGTATGCCGGGACTCAATCCTACGAGCAGTACTTC. Its translation is CASSQYAGTQSYEQYF. The full variable domain, in which reference TRBV18 and TRBJ2-7 provide the parts outside the CDR3, is NAGVMQNPRHLVRRRGQEARLRCSPMKGHSHVYWYRQLPEEGLKFMVYLQKENIIDESGMPKERFSAEFPKEGPSILRIQQVVRGDSAAYFCASSQYAGTQSYEQYFGPGTRLTVT.

The V and J genes are TRBV7-8 and TRBJ2-1; 9 bases align to TRBD1. Germline assignment: CDR1 SGHVS and CDR2 FQNEAQ. V dropped 4 bases and J dropped 7; count of bases not matched to a gene: 8. The CDR3 covers 15 residues. For the CDR3, the DNA is TGTGCCAGCAGCTCTCCGGGACAGGGCGGGAATGAGCAGTTCTTC. Its protein product is CASSSPGQGGNEQFF.

The chain recombines TRBV5-1 with TRBJ2-1, with 8 positions matching TRBD2. Trimming removed 5 bases from V and 0 bases from J; junction bases left unmatched: 7. The CDR3 spans 16 residues. The germline V gene has CDR1 SGHRS and CDR2 YFSETQ. The CDR3 sequence is CASRPTSGSSYNEQFF. The CDR3 nucleotides read TGCGCCAGCAGACCAACTAGCGGAAGCTCCTACAATGAGCAGTTCTTC.

V usage is TRBV9 and J usage is TRBJ1-5; D not resolved. Germline V CDR1 and CDR2: SGDLS, YYNGEE. CDR3 length: 15 amino acids. Trimming cost V 0 bases and J 7 bases, with 14 bases left between them. CDR3 DNA sequence: TGTGCCAGCAGCGTAGAACCAATGTCATGGCAGCCCCAGCATTTT. It yields the protein CASSVEPMSWQPQHF.

With respect to this clone: Because it lacks the conserved phenylalanine or tryptophan at the end, this CDR3 is likely a read error. The limits of the CDR3 on the DNA are not certain, so only TCRdb's listed CDR3 is given. V usage is TRBV6-5 and J usage is TRBJ2-7; the table's D gene call, TRBD1, was not cross checked with the DNA. CDR1 MNHEY and CDR2 SVGAGI come from the germline V gene. Including both end residues, the CDR3 is 11 amino acids long. The CDR3: CAGGEDRGLVI.

This sequence joins TRBV29-1 and TRBJ2-4; D remains unclear. CDR1 and CDR2 from the germline V gene are SQVTM and ANQGSEA. The CDR3 length is 13 residues. The V end was cut by 7 bases, the J end by 0 bases, with 10 bases between. The CDR3 nucleotides are TGCAGCGGGACGGACCTAGCCAAAAACATTCAGTACTTC. Its protein is CSGTDLAKNIQYF.

In DNA form, the CDR3 reads TGTGCCAGCTCTCTGCTTGCGAGCGAGCAGTACTTC. It yields the protein CASSLLASEQYF. The chain carries TRBV18 and TRBJ2-7; D call uncertain. V lost 6 bases, J lost 6 bases, and 12 bases lay in between. The germline CDR1 and CDR2 sequences are KGHSH and LQKENI. This CDR3 has 12 residues.

The rearrangement links TRBV21-1 to TRBJ1-6. TRBV21-1 is a pseudogene. The CDR3 loop spans 12 amino acids. The CDR3 DNA sequence: TGTGCCAAATGCTCCTATAATTCACCCCTCCACTTT. Its translation: CAKCSYNSPLHF.

The chain is built from TRBV4-1 and TRBJ2-3, with TRBD2 identical over 10 bases. The ends lost 4 bases at V and 6 bases at J; junction bases unmatched: 10. This CDR3 region has 16 residues. The germline gives CDR1 MGHRA, CDR2 YSYEKL. The DNA for the CDR3 is TGCGCCAGCAGCCGGGATCCTAGCGGGGGTGGGGATACGCAGTATTTT. Amino acid sequence: CASSRDPSGGGDTQYF.

The chain is built from TRBV4-1 and TRBJ2-2; the match to TRBD1 covers 9 bases. Germline trimming cut 3 bases from V and 3 bases from J; bases unmatched to any gene: 5. This CDR3 spans 16 amino acids. The V gene's germline CDR1 is MGHRA and CDR2 YSYEKL. The CDR3 is CASSQKDRGDTGELFF. The CDR3 region has the DNA TGCGCCAGCAGCCAGAAGGACAGGGGAGACACCGGGGAGCTGTTTTTT.

The chain employs TRBV5-8 and TRBJ2-5; 7 bases agree with TRBD1. The V gene end was trimmed by 4 bases and the J gene end by 1 base; junction bases not matched to a gene: 7. Germline loops: CDR1 SGHTS, CDR2 YDEGEE. The CDR3 is 15 amino acids. CDR3 bases: TGTGCCAGCAGCCAAACAGGGGAGAGCCAAGAGACCCAGTACTTC. Translated: CASSQTGESQETQYF. Supplemented by reference TRBV5-8 and TRBJ2-5, the full variable domain reads EAGVTQSPTHLIKTRGQQATLRCSPISGHTSVYWYQQALGLGLQFLLWYDEGEERNRGNFPPRFSGRQFPNYSSELNVNALELEDSALYLCASSQTGESQETQYFGPGTRLLVL.

The chain is built from TRBV27 and TRBJ2-7; no reliable D call. The CDR3 length is 13 residues. Germline V gene data show CDR1 as MNHEY and CDR2 as SMNVEV (reference sequence). V was pared by 5 bases and J by 5 bases, with 13 bases between. CDR3 amino acids: CASSPQHRDEQYF. CDR3 DNA sequence: TGTGCCAGCAGTCCACAGCACCGGGACGAGCAGTACTTC.

V and J are TRBV30 and TRBJ1-4, with D possibly TRBD1 on 5 matching bases. CDR3 length: 15 residues. CDR1 and CDR2 (germline): GTSNPN, SVGIG (reference sequence). V was trimmed by 7 bases and J by 3 bases, leaving 18 bases between them. The CDR3 DNA is TGTGCCTCCTCCCCTGGCAGGGATCCTAATGAAAAACTGTTTTTT. Its translation: CASSPGRDPNEKLFF.

The chain couples TRBV19 to TRBJ1-4; D unclear. Trimming removed 1 base at V and 5 bases at J, with 11 bases between. From germline, CDR1 is LNHDA and CDR2 SQIVND (reference sequence). The CDR3 is 15 residues long. CDR3 loop: CASSIVRHWNEKLFF. The CDR3 region has the DNA TGTGCCAGTAGTATAGTCAGACACTGGAATGAAAAACTGTTTTTT.

The genes are TRBV3-1 (or the pseudogene TRBV3-2) and TRBJ1-5; D call uncertain. The germline CDR1 and CDR2 sequences are LGHDT and YNNKEL (reference sequence). With 4 bases removed from V and 4 bases from J, the gap between germline ends came to 8 bases. This CDR3 region has 13 residues. The CDR3 DNA sequence: TGTGCCAGCAGCCCCGCCTATAATCAGCCCCAGCATTTT. Translation gives CASSPAYNQPQHF.

This clone was seen a single time. CDR3 region: CASSPGTTYEQYF. CDR3 coding DNA: TGTGCCAGCAGCCCGGGTACTACCTACGAGCAGTACTTC. The genes are TRBV11-2 and TRBJ2-7; D uncertain. V was pared by 5 bases and J by 2 bases, with 10 bases between. Germline V gene sequence: CDR1 SGHAT, CDR2 FQNNGV. This CDR3 is 13 amino acids long.

The V and J genes are TRBV28 and TRBJ1-2; D remains ambiguous. There are 10 residues in the CDR3. Germline CDR1 and CDR2: MDHEN and SYDVKM. V shed 3 bases and J shed 6 bases, with 2 bases lying between them. The CDR3 here is CASSFNGYTF. CDR3 DNA: TGTGCCAGCAGTTTTAATGGCTACACCTTC.

This clone was detected a few times. The V gene is TRBV29-1, the J gene TRBJ1-1, with 10 positions matching TRBD1. The germline V gene has CDR1 SQVTM and CDR2 ANQGSEA. The V gene end was trimmed by 6 bases and the J gene end by 7 bases; junction bases not matched to a gene: 8. CDR3 length: 13 amino acids. The CDR3 loop is CSVRQGAPLEAFF. CDR3 bases: TGCAGCGTCCGACAGGGGGCCCCCCTTGAAGCTTTCTTT.

V usage is TRBV7-8 and J usage is TRBJ1-1; no firm D call. Germline V CDR1 and CDR2: SGHVS, FQNEAQ. The V gene lost 2 bases and the J gene lost 6 bases, with 19 bases spanning the gap. The CDR3 loop spans 16 amino acids. In DNA form, the CDR3 reads TGTGCCAGCAGCTTAAGTTTACCGGGGAGTGGCGCTGAAGCTTTCTTT. Translated, it gives CASSLSLPGSGAEAFF. Full variable domain (missing parts from reference TRBV7-8 and TRBJ1-1): GAGVSQSPRYKVAKRGQDVALRCDPISGHVSLFWYQQALGQGPEFLTYFQNEAQLDKSGLPSDRFFAERPEGSVSTLKIQRTQQEDSAVYLCASSLSLPGSGAEAFFGQGTRLTVV.